This T cell receptor (beta chain) was sequenced for a study of blood T cell repertoires in COVID-19. For the study at large: Material from acute and convalescent COVID-19 was sourced from the United States, Italy and Spain. PBMCs, B-cell-depleted T cells, or T cells provided the cDNA or gDNA that made up the material.

Original analysis: Estimated nucleated cell counts came from reference gene primer amplification. Profiled with immunoSEQ multiplex PCR; TCRdb holds only in-frame clones, not every one. That table furnishes V, J and clone size, whereas the DNA furnished D and trimming. Of more than 90,000 clones listed, roughly three quarters are singletons. CDR3 length equals 16 residues. V was pared by 0 bases and J by 0 bases, with 2 bases of the junction left unmatched. Germline CDR1 is SGHRS and CDR2 is YFSETQ. The sample consisted of peripheral blood. This TCR was sampled from a woman of 80 years or more with acute or convalescent COVID-19. The chain couples TRBV5-1 to TRBJ2-1; 8 nucleotides line up with TRBD2. This chain's CDR3 is CASSLEAGGSYNEQFF. The CDR3 coding sequence is TGCGCCAGCAGCTTGGAGGCGGGGGGCTCCTACAATGAGCAGTTCTTC.